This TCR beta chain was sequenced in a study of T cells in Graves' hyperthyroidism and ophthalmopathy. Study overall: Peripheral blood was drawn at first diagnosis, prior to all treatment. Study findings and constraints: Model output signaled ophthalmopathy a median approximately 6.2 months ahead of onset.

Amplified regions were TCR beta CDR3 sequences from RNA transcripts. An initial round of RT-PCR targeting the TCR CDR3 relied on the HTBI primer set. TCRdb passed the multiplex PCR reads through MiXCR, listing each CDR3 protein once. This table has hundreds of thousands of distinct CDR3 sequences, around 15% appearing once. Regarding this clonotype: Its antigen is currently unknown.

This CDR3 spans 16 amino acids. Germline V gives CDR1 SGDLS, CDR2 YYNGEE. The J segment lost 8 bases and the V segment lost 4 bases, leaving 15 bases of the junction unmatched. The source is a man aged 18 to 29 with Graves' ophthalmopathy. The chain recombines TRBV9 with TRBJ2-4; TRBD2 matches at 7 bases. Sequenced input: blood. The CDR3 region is CASSRAAGRGVDIQYF. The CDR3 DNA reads TGTGCCAGCAGCCGAGCAGCAGGCCGGGGGGTTGACATTCAGTACTTC.